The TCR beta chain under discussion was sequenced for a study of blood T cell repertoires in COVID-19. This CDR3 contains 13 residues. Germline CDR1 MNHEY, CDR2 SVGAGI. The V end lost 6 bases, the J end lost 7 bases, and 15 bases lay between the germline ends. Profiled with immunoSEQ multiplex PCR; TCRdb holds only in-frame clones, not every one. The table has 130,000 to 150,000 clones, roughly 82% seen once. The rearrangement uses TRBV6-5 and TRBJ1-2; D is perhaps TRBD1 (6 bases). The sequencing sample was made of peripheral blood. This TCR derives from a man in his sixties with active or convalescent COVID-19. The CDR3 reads CASRQGLGGGYTF. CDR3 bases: TGTGCCAGCAGACAGGGTTTGGGCGGTGGCTACACCTTC.